This T cell receptor beta chain was sequenced during a study of cytomegalovirus exposure and HLA in healthy donors. The PCR made use of 60 Vbeta and 13 Jbeta primers. Assay used: immunoSEQ multiplex PCR; TCRdb lists only in-frame clones, some missing. The sample has 80,000 to 95,000 clones, about 80% seen once; the top ten hold nearly 6%. With respect to this clone: The antigen is not known.

The study, taken as a whole, reports: Presence/absence analyses rested on an assumption that sequencing depth was roughly uniform across donors.

Nominally healthy donors were sampled, though unrecorded immune exposures were likely. This CDR3 comprises 16 residues. Germline values: CDR1 SGHTA, CDR2 FQGNSA. J was trimmed by 6 bases and V by 5 bases; bases with no gene match: 11. J is TRBJ2-2 and V is TRBV7-2; 8 bases are shared with TRBD1. Sequences were obtained from PBMCs. This clonotype originated in a female donor in good health and CMV-seronegative. The CDR3 region is CASSGSRGLGAGELFF. In DNA form, the CDR3 reads TGTGCCAGCAGCGGGAGCAGGGGGCTAGGAGCCGGGGAGCTGTTTTTT.